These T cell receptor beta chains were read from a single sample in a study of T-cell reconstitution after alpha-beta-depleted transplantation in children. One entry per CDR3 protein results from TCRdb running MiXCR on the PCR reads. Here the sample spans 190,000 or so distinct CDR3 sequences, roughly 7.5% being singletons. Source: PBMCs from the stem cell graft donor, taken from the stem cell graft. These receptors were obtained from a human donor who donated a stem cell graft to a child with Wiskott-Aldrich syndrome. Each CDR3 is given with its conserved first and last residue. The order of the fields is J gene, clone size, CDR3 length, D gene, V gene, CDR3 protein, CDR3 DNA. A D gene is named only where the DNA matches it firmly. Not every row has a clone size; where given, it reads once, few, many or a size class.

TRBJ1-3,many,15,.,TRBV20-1,CSARDDDRSGNTIYF,TGCAGTGCTAGAGATGATGACCGCTCTGGAAACACCATATATTTT
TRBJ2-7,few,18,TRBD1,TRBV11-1,CASSPSTPQTGVLDEQYF,TGTGCCAGCAGCCCCTCCACGCCCCAGACAGGGGTTTTAGACGAGCAGTACTTC
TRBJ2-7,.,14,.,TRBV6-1,CASSLQGPSYEQYF,TGTGCCAGCAGTTTACAGGGCCCCTCCTACGAGCAGTACTTC
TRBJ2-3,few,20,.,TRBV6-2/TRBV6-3,CASSYSPSGRRGTHTDTQYF,TGTGCCAGCAGTTACTCGCCATCGGGACGAAGGGGGACACACACAGATACGCAGTATTTT
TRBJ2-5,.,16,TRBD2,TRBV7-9,CASSFGVREDGETQYF,TGTGCCAGCAGCTTCGGTGTGCGGGAGGATGGAGAGACCCAGTACTTC
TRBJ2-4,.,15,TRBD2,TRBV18,CASSPPRTSLNIQYF,TGTGCCAGCTCACCACCACGGACTAGCTTGAACATTCAGTACTTC
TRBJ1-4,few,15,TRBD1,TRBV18,CASGPGTGFNEKLFF,TGTGCCAGCGGTCCCGGGACAGGGTTTAATGAAAAACTGTTTTTT
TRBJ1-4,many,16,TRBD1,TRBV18,CASSTYGQGAREKLFF,TGTGCCAGCTCAACCTACGGACAGGGGGCGCGTGAAAAACTGTTTTTT
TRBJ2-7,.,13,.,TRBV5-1,CASSLMDLYEQYF,TGCGCCAGCAGCTTGATGGATCTCTACGAGCAGTACTTC
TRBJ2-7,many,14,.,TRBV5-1,CASSWTEDAYEQYF,TGCGCCAGCAGCTGGACAGAAGACGCCTACGAGCAGTACTTC
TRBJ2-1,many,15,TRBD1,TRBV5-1,CASSLGQGVYNEQFF,TGTGCCAGCAGCTTAGGACAGGGAGTCTACAATGAGCAGTTCTTC
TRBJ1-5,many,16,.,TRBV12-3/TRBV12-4,CASSSGGRHSNQPQHF,TGTGCCAGCAGCTCTGGGGGGCGGCATAGCAATCAGCCCCAGCATTTT
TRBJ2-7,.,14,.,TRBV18,CASSLSLDYYEQYF,TGTGCCAGCTCACTCTCCTTAGATTACTACGAGCAGTACTTC
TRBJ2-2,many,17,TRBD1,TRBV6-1,CASSRGTGASNTGELFF,TGTGCCAGCAGCCGCGGGACAGGGGCTTCGAACACCGGGGAGCTGTTTTTT
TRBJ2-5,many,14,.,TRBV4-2,CASSQDPTQETQYF,TGTGCCAGCAGCCAAGATCCCACTCAAGAGACCCAGTACTTC
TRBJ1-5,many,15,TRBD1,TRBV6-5,CASGDRQNSNQPQHF,TGTGCCAGCGGGGACAGACAAAATAGCAATCAGCCCCAGCATTTT
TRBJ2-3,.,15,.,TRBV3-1,CASSHASQLEDTQYF,TGTGCCAGCAGCCATGCCTCTCAATTAGAGGATACGCAGTATTTT
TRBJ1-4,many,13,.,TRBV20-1,CSARGAGWEKLFF,TGCAGTGCTAGGGGCGCAGGGTGGGAAAAACTGTTTTTT
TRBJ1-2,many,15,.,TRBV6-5,CASSIQLQEFYGYTF,TGTGCCAGCAGTATACAGCTCCAAGAGTTTTATGGCTACACCTTC
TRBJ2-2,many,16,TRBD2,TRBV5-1,CASSRGLAGNTGELFF,TGCGCCAGCAGCCGCGGACTAGCGGGGAACACCGGGGAGCTGTTTTTT
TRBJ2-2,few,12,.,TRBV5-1,CASSYNTGELFF,TGCGCCAGCAGCTATAACACCGGGGAGCTGTTTTTT
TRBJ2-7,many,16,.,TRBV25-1,CASSAPRPNPAYEQYF,TGTGCCAGCAGTGCCCCCCGGCCAAACCCTGCCTACGAGCAGTACTTC
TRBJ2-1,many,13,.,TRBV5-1,CASSQYSYNEQFF,TGCGCCAGCAGCCAATACTCCTACAATGAGCAGTTCTTC
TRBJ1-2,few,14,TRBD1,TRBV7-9,CASSLMTGSYGYTF,TGTGCCAGCAGCTTGATGACAGGGAGCTATGGCTACACCTTC
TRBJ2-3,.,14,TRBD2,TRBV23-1,CASSSGSDTDTQYF,TGCGCCAGCTCTAGCGGGAGCGACACAGATACGCAGTATTTT
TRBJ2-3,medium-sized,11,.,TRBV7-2,CASSYGGAQYF,TGTGCCAGCAGCTACGGAGGAGCGCAGTATTTT
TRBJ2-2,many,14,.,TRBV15,CATSRDGDTGELFF,TGTGCCACCAGCAGAGATGGGGATACCGGGGAGCTGTTTTTT
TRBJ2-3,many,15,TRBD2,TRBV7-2,CASSLLGTNTDTQYF,TGTGCCAGCAGCTTATTAGGGACTAACACAGATACGCAGTATTTT
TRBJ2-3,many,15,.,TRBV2,CASRDVAVGTDTQYF,TGTGCCAGCAGAGACGTAGCGGTAGGCACAGATACGCAGTATTTT
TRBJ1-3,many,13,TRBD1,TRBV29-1,CSVTDRDGNTIYF,TGCAGCGTTACGGACAGGGACGGAAACACCATATATTTT
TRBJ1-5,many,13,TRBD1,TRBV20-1,CSTGGTVNQPQHF,TGCAGTACTGGGGGGACAGTAAATCAGCCCCAGCATTTT
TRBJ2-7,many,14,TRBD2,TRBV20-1,CSARDVAGPSEQYF,TGCAGTGCTAGAGATGTAGCGGGACCCTCCGAGCAGTACTTC
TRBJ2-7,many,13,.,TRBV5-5,CASSFGGALEQYF,TGTGCCAGCAGCTTCGGTGGGGCGCTCGAGCAGTACTTC
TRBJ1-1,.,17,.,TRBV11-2,CASSSYPLTLPNTEAFF,TGTGCCAGCAGCTCCTACCCCCTGACTCTACCGAACACTGAAGCTTTCTTT
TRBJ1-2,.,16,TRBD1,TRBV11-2,CASSSHSRQGAYGYTF,TGTGCCAGCAGCTCCCACTCCAGACAGGGGGCTTATGGCTACACCTTC
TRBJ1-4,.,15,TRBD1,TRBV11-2,CASSFTGTEDEKLFF,TGTGCCAGCAGCTTTACCGGGACAGAAGATGAAAAACTGTTTTTT